These 11 T cell receptor beta chains were all obtained from the same sample, sequenced in a study of T cells after yellow fever vaccination. TCRdb ran MiXCR on the 5' RACE reads and lists one entry per CDR3 protein. The sample holds 250,000 to 400,000 distinct CDR3 sequences, around 4.4% seen once. Sequences were derived from PBMCs, sampled 15 days after the yellow fever booster vaccination. These receptor sequences come from a man younger than 30 who received the YFV17D yellow fever vaccine.

This clonotype was found many times. The rearrangement joins TRBV29-1 to TRBJ2-1, with D unclear. Trimming took 0 bases from V and 0 from J, leaving 6 bases between them. The V gene's germline CDR1 is SQVTM and CDR2 ANQGSEA. The CDR3 length is 14 residues. The CDR3 loop reads CSVEEQSSYNEQFF. In DNA, the CDR3 is TGCAGCGTTGAAGAGCAAAGCTCCTACAATGAGCAGTTCTTC.

This clonotype was counted ten times or more. The chain recombines TRBV24-1 with TRBJ2-1; no firm D call. The CDR3 is 12 residues long. Between the trimmed V and J ends, which lost 5 bases and 9 bases, there was a span of 10 bases. Germline V gene sequence: CDR1 KGHDR, CDR2 SFDVKD. CDR3 protein: CATSVQVGEQFF. CDR3 DNA: TGTGCCACCAGTGTCCAAGTTGGTGAGCAGTTCTTC.

A note on this clonotype: Since a much larger clone is just one base distant, this may be a read error. The rearrangement uses TRBV12-3 or TRBV12-4 and TRBJ1-1; unclear D gene. This CDR3 has 13 amino acids. This CDR3 reads CASTPRGYTDAFF. CDR3 bases: TGTGCCAGCACCCCCCGGGGATACACTGATGCTTTCTTT.

J is TRBJ2-3 and V is TRBV10-3, with 8 positions matching TRBD2. The CDR3 covers 16 residues. V lost 0 bases, J lost 5 bases, and 7 bases stayed unmatched. CDR1 is ENHRY, CDR2 SYGVKD, per germline. CDR3 in amino acids: CAISESAGGRQDTQYF. The CDR3 DNA sequence: TGTGCCATCAGTGAGTCCGCGGGGGGCCGACAAGATACGCAGTATTTT.

This clonotype has at least ten counts. The chain is built from TRBV7-2 and TRBJ1-4; TRBD1 matches 8 bases. Per germline, CDR1 SGHTA and CDR2 FQGNSA. The length of the CDR3 is 15 residues. Germline trimming cut 7 bases from V and 7 bases from J; bases unmatched to any gene: 11. This CDR3 reads CASTPTWTGSEKLFF. CDR3 sequence (DNA): TGTGCCAGCACCCCCACGTGGACAGGGAGTGAAAAACTGTTTTTT.

The V and J genes are TRBV5-1 and TRBJ1-1, with D perhaps TRBD1 (6 bases). V was shortened by 2 bases and J by 0 bases, with 11 bases between the two germline ends. This CDR3 is 15 amino acids long. Looked up from germline, CDR1 is SGHRS and CDR2 is YFSETQ. In DNA, the CDR3 is TGCGCCAGCAGCTTCGGACAGAACATGAACACTGAAGCTTTCTTT. Translated, it gives CASSFGQNMNTEAFF.

This clonotype was counted between two and nine times. The chain is built from TRBV5-5 and TRBJ1-6, with 9 bases identical to TRBD1. V trimming: 3 bases; J trimming: 10 bases; junction bases outside the gene matches: 8. This CDR3 contains 15 residues. Germline values: CDR1 SGHKS, CDR2 YYEKEE (reference sequence). In nucleotides, the CDR3 is TGTGCCAGCAGCTCCGGGACAGGGATGGTCTCACCCCTCCACTTT. Its protein product is CASSSGTGMVSPLHF.

This clonotype appeared many times. The J gene is TRBJ1-1, the V gene TRBV7-8; TRBD1 agrees at 9 bases. Germline-derived CDR1 and CDR2 are SGHVS and FQNEAQ. V trimming: 1 base; J trimming: 12 bases; junction bases outside the gene matches: 12. The CDR3 length is 15 residues. The CDR3 DNA sequence: TGTGCCAGCAGCTTAGTAGATTCGGGACAGGGTTCAACTTTCTTT. Translated: CASSLVDSGQGSTFF.

This clonotype was found many times. The V gene is TRBV7-2, the J gene TRBJ1-2; TRBD1 might be the D (6 bases). The V gene's germline CDR1 is SGHTA and CDR2 FQGNSA. The CDR3 loop spans 15 amino acids. V lost 1 base and J 7 bases, leaving 16 bases between the germline ends. The CDR3 loop is CASSLGRGAEGGYTF. In DNA, the CDR3 is TGTGCCAGCAGCTTAGGTCGGGGGGCTGAGGGTGGCTACACCTTC.

V usage is TRBV7-6 and J usage is TRBJ1-3; D is unclear. Germline V gene sequence: CDR1 SGHVS, CDR2 FNYEAQ. The CDR3 is 13 amino acids. V lost 5 bases to trimming and J lost 4 bases, with 9 bases between them. The CDR3 DNA is TGTGCCAGCAGCCCGGGAATGGGAAACACCATATATTTT. Residues: CASSPGMGNTIYF.

This clonotype was detected a few times. The chain is built from TRBV7-2 and TRBJ2-7; D assignment may be TRBD1 or TRBD2 (6 bases each). V lost 5 bases and J 6 bases, leaving 14 bases between the germline ends. Germline loops: CDR1 SGHTA, CDR2 FQGNSA. The CDR3 length is 13 residues. The CDR3 region has the DNA TGTGCCAGCAGCCTAAGGGGGGTCCGCGAGCAGTACTTC. It specifies CASSLRGVREQYF.